The 5 T cell receptor beta chains reported below all come from one sample, sequenced in a study of blood T cell repertoires in COVID-19. Measured with immunoSEQ multiplex PCR; TCRdb has only the in-frame clones, and not every one. This repertoire shows under 400,000 clones, roughly 90% found once; its top ten account for 3.5% to 4%. Sequenced sample: peripheral blood. The receptors stem from a woman in her sixties or seventies with COVID-19, enrolled during active disease.

The chain joins TRBV28 to TRBJ1-3; D gene ambiguous. Germline CDR1 is MDHEN and CDR2 is SYDVKM. The CDR3 totals 15 residues. Trimming pared 5 bases from V and 0 bases from J, leaving 11 bases between. CDR3 DNA: TGTGCCAGCAGTCTTCCCACGGTCTCTGGAAACACCATATATTTT. Protein product: CASSLPTVSGNTIYF.

The chain combines TRBV9 with TRBJ2-7; 8 positions agree with TRBD1. CDR3 length: 13 residues. The germline V gene has CDR1 SGDLS and CDR2 YYNGEE. V was pared by 3 bases and J by 5 bases, with 4 bases of the junction left unmatched. The CDR3 DNA reads as TGTGCCAGCAGCGCCGGGACAGGCAACGAGCAGTACTTC. Encoded protein: CASSAGTGNEQYF. Full variable domain (missing parts from reference TRBV9 and TRBJ2-7): DSGVTQTPKHLITATGQRVTLRCSPRSGDLSVYWYQQSLDQGLQFLIQYYNGEERAKGNILERFSAQQFPDLHSELNLSSLELGDSALYFCASSAGTGNEQYFGPGTRLTVT.

The rearrangement links TRBV5-1 to TRBJ2-1, with 9 nucleotides matching TRBD1. The CDR3 extends over 16 amino acids. V trimming: 4 bases; J trimming: 4 bases; junction bases outside the gene matches: 9. Germline V gene sequence: CDR1 SGHRS, CDR2 YFSETQ. The DNA of the CDR3 is TGCGCCAGCAGCCTTTCACAGGGGGCGGGTTACAATGAGCAGTTCTTC. The encoded protein is CASSLSQGAGYNEQFF.

The V call is TRBV5-1, the J call TRBJ2-5; possible D gene TRBD1, 5 bases. The CDR3 covers 14 residues. Trimming took off 4 bases at V and 5 bases at J, with 15 bases between the two ends. The V gene's germline CDR1 is SGHRS and CDR2 YFSETQ. The CDR3 here is CASSTRVFGETQYF. In DNA, the CDR3 is TGCGCCAGCAGCACCAGGGTCTTCGGGGAGACCCAGTACTTC.

This chain connects TRBV4-1 to TRBJ2-2; 10 nucleotides align to TRBD2. The CDR3 spans 17 residues. The germline V gene has CDR1 MGHRA and CDR2 YSYEKL. Trimming at V came to 4 bases and at J to 5 bases, leaving 10 bases not matched to a gene. Written as DNA, the CDR3 is TGCGCCAGCAGCCCCACCGGAGCGGGGGGGCGGACCGGGGAGCTGTTTTTT. Translated, it gives CASSPTGAGGRTGELFF.